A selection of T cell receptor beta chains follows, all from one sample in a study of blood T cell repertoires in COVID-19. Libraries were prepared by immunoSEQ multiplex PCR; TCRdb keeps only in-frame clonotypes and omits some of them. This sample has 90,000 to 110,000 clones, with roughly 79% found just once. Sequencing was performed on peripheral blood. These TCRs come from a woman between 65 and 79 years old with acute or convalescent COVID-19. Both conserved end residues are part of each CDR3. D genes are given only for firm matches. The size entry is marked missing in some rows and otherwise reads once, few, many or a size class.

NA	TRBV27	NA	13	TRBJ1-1	CASSSQGRDEAFF	TGTGCCAGCAGTTCACAGGGTCGGGATGAAGCTTTCTTT
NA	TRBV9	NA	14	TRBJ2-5	CASSVGVVQETQYF	TGTGCCAGCAGCGTAGGCGTAGTCCAAGAGACCCAGTACTTC
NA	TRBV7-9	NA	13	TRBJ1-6	CASSSHLDSPLHF	TGTGCCAGCAGTTCCCACTTGGATTCACCCCTCCACTTT
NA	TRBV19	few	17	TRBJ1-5	CASSIEVGLVSGQPQHF	TGTGCCAGTAGTATAGAGGTGGGGCTGGTGTCGGGTCAGCCCCAGCATTTT
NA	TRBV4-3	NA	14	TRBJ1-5	CASSQDFMNQPQHF	TGCGCCAGCAGCCAAGATTTCATGAATCAGCCCCAGCATTTT
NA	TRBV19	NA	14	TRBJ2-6	CASSIGSGANVLTF	TGTGCCAGTAGTATCGGGTCTGGGGCCAACGTCCTGACTTTC
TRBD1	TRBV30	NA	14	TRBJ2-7	CAWSGTGRSYEQYF	TGTGCCTGGAGCGGGACAGGGCGATCCTACGAGCAGTACTTC
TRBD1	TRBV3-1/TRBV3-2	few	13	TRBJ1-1	CASSHRGETEAFF	TGTGCCAGCAGCCACAGGGGGGAGACTGAAGCTTTCTTT
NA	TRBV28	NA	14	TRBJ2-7	CASSLGGTSYEQYF	TGTGCCAGCAGTTTGGGGGGAACCTCCTACGAGCAGTACTTC
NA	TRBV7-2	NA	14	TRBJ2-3	CASSSLAGTDTQYF	TGTGCCAGCAGCTCCCTAGCAGGCACAGATACGCAGTATTTT
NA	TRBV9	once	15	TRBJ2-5	CASSVVGARGETQYF	TGTGCCAGCAGCGTAGTCGGAGCCCGCGGGGAGACCCAGTACTTC
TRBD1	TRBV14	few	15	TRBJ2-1	CASSRGQGATNEQFF	TGTGCCAGCAGCCGGGGGCAGGGGGCTACGAATGAGCAGTTCTTC
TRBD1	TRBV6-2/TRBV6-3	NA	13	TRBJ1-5	CASSYGQGAAQHF	TGTGCCAGCAGTTACGGTCAGGGGGCCGCACAGCATTTT
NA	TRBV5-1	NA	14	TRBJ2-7	CASSLSLARYEQYF	TGCGCCAGCAGCTTGAGTCTAGCAAGGTACGAGCAGTACTTC
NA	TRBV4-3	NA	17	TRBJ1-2	CASSQTLRGGQNYGYTF	TGCGCCAGCAGCCAAACCCTTAGGGGCGGCCAAAACTATGGCTACACCTTC
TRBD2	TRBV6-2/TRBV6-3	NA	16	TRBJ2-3	CASSRSGGAGTDTQYF	TGTGCCAGCAGCCGCAGCGGGGGGGCCGGAACAGATACGCAGTATTTT
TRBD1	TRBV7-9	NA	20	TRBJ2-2	CASSTSSVTGERGNTGELFF	TGTGCCAGCAGCACCTCGAGTGTGACAGGGGAAAGGGGAAACACCGGGGAGCTGTTTTTT
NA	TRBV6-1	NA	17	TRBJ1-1	CASSENPGKRRNTEAFF	TGTGCCAGCAGTGAGAACCCGGGAAAAAGGAGGAACACTGAAGCTTTCTTT
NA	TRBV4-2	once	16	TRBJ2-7	CASSRVGGRGTYEQYF	TGTGCCAGCAGCCGGGTCGGAGGGAGGGGGACCTACGAGCAGTACTTC
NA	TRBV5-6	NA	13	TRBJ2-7	CASSSSAVYEQYF	TGTGCCAGCAGCTCCTCAGCGGTCTACGAGCAGTACTTC
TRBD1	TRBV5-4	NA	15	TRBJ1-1	CASSLALGRDSEAFF	TGTGCCAGCAGCTTGGCTCTGGGTAGGGACAGCGAAGCTTTCTTT
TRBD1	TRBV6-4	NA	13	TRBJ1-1	CASRGQVNTEAFF	TGTGCCAGCAGGGGACAGGTGAACACTGAAGCTTTCTTT
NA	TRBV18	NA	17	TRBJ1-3	CASSPSGMTSSGNTIYF	TGTGCCAGCTCACCATCGGGCATGACTAGCTCTGGAAACACCATATATTTT
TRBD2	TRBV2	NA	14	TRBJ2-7	CASRPGLAGYEQYF	TGTGCCAGCAGGCCGGGACTAGCGGGATACGAGCAGTACTTC
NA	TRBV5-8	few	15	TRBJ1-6	CASTPQAGNNSPLHF	TGTGCCAGCACCCCTCAGGCCGGCAATAATTCACCCCTCCACTTT
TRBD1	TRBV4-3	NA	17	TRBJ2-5	CASSRQGGPTLTETQYF	TGCGCCAGCAGCCGACAGGGCGGACCAACGCTAACAGAGACCCAGTACTTC
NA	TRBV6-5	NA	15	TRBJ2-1	CASSYVGAVVDEQFF	TGTGCCAGCAGTTACGTGGGGGCGGTTGTCGATGAGCAGTTCTTC
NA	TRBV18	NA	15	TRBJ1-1	CASSPPWGVVTEAFF	TGTGCCAGCTCACCCCCGTGGGGGGTGGTCACTGAAGCTTTCTTT
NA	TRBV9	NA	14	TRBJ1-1	CASSVVPGDTEAFF	TGTGCCAGCAGCGTAGTTCCAGGGGACACTGAAGCTTTCTTT
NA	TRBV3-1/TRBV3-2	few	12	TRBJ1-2	CASSLDSYGYTF	TGTGCCAGCAGCTTAGACAGCTATGGCTACACCTTC
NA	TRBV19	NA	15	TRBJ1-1	CATQDSLLPNTEAFF	TGTGCCACCCAGGACAGCCTCCTCCCGAACACTGAAGCTTTCTTT
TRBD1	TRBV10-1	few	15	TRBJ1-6	CASSAGQGTNSPLHF	TGCGCCAGCAGCGCGGGACAGGGGACCAATTCACCCCTCCACTTT
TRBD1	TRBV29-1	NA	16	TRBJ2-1	CSVEDRWTGAHNEQFF	TGCAGCGTTGAAGATCGATGGACAGGGGCCCACAATGAGCAGTTCTTC
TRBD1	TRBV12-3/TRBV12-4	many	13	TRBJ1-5	CASSRQGSQPQHF	TGTGCCAGCAGTCGACAGGGGAGTCAGCCCCAGCATTTT
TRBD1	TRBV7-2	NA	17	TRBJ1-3	CASSLEGTGLGGNTIYF	TGTGCCAGCAGCTTAGAAGGGACAGGCCTGGGAGGAAACACCATATATTTT
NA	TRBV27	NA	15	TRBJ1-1	CASSSWGGAGTEAFF	TGTGCCAGCAGCTCATGGGGGGGCGCAGGCACTGAAGCTTTCTTT
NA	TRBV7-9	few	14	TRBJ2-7	CASSLSSGDYEQYF	TGTGCCAGCAGCTTAAGTTCAGGGGACTACGAGCAGTACTTC
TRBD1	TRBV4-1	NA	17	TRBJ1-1	CASSQDETGGASTEAFF	TGCGCCAGCAGCCAAGACGAGACAGGGGGCGCAAGCACTGAAGCTTTCTTT
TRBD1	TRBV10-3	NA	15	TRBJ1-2	CAISEGTGENYGYTF	TGTGCCATCAGTGAGGGGACAGGCGAAAACTATGGCTACACCTTC
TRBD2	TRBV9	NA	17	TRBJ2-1	CASSEGLGLALGDEQFF	TGTGCCAGCAGCGAGGGGCTAGGACTAGCGTTGGGGGATGAGCAGTTCTTC
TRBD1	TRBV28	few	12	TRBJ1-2	CASRALGQRYTF	TGTGCCAGCAGGGCTCTGGGACAGCGCTACACCTTC
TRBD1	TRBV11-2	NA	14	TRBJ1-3	CASSTYRGPNTIYF	TGTGCCAGCAGCACCTACAGGGGGCCGAACACCATATATTTT
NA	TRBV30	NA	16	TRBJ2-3	CAWSVGGLISTDTQYF	TGTGCCTGGAGTGTAGGAGGGTTAATTTCCACAGATACGCAGTATTTT
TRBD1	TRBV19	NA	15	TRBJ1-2	CASSIAGQTNYGYTF	TGTGCCAGTAGTATAGCGGGACAGACTAACTATGGCTACACCTTC
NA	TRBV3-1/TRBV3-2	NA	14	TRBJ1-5	CASSLKGGDQPQHF	TGTGCCAGCAGCCTAAAAGGGGGGGATCAGCCCCAGCATTTT
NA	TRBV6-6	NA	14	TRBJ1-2	CASRNPGTNYGYTF	TGTGCCAGCAGAAACCCGGGAACCAACTATGGCTACACCTTC
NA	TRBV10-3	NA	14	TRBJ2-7	CAISEGVIPYEQYF	TGTGCCATCAGTGAAGGGGTTATCCCCTACGAGCAGTACTTC
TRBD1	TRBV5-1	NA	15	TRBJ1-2	CASSFDGQGRGGYTF	TGCGCCAGCAGCTTCGATGGACAGGGCCGGGGAGGCTACACCTTC
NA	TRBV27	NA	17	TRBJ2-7	CASSLVYPAGYTDEQYF	TGTGCCAGCAGTTTAGTCTACCCCGCGGGGTATACTGACGAGCAGTACTTC
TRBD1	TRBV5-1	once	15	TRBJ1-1	CASSWGDREPAGAFF	TGCGCCAGCAGCTGGGGGGACAGGGAGCCAGCAGGAGCTTTCTTT
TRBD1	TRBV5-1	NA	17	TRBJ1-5	CASSPGTGGYSNQPQHF	TGCGCCAGCAGCCCGGGAACAGGGGGATATAGCAATCAGCCCCAGCATTTT
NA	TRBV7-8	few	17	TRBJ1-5	CASSLVGLRHSNQPQHF	TGTGCCAGCAGCTTAGTCGGCCTTAGACATAGCAATCAGCCCCAGCATTTT
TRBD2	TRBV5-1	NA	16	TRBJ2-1	CASSLQASGGYNEQFF	TGCGCCAGCAGCCTGCAGGCTAGCGGGGGGTACAATGAGCAGTTCTTC
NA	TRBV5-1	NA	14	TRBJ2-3	CASSPQTVGDTQYF	TGCGCCAGCAGCCCGCAGACAGTGGGAGATACGCAGTATTTT
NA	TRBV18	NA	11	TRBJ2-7	CASSPSDEQYF	TGTGCCAGCTCACCGTCAGACGAGCAGTACTTC
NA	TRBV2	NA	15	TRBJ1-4	CASISDRSDNEKLFF	TGTGCCAGCATTTCGGACAGATCAGATAATGAAAAACTGTTTTTT
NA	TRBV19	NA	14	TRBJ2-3	CASSEGGGTDTQYF	TGTGCCAGTAGTGAAGGGGGTGGCACAGATACGCAGTATTTT
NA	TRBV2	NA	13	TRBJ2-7	CAGRGDRSNEQYF	TGTGCCGGGAGGGGGGACCGATCCAACGAGCAGTACTTC
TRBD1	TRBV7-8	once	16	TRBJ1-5	CASTLWGQPSNQPQHF	TGTGCCAGCACCCTTTGGGGACAGCCTAGCAATCAGCCCCAGCATTTT
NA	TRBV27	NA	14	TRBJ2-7	CASSPGSAAYEQYF	TGTGCCAGCAGTCCGGGGTCGGCAGCCTACGAGCAGTACTTC